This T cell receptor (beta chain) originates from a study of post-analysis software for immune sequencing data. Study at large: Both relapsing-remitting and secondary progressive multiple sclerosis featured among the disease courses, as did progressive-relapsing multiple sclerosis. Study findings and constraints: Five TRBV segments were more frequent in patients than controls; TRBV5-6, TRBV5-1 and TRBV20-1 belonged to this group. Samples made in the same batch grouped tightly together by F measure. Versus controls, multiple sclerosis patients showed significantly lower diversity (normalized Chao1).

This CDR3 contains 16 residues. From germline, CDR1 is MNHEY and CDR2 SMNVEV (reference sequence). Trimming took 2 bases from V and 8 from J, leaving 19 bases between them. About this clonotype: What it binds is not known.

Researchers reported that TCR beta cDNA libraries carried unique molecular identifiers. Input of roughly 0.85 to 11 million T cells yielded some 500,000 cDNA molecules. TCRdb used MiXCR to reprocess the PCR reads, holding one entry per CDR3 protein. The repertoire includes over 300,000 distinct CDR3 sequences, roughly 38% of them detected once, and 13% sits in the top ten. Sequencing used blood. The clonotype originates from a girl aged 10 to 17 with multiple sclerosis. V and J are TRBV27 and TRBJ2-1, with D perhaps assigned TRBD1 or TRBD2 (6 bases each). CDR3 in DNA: TGTGCCAGCAGTTTACCTATTAAGGGGGGCCAGTATGAGCAGTTCTTC. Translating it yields CASSLPIKGGQYEQFF.